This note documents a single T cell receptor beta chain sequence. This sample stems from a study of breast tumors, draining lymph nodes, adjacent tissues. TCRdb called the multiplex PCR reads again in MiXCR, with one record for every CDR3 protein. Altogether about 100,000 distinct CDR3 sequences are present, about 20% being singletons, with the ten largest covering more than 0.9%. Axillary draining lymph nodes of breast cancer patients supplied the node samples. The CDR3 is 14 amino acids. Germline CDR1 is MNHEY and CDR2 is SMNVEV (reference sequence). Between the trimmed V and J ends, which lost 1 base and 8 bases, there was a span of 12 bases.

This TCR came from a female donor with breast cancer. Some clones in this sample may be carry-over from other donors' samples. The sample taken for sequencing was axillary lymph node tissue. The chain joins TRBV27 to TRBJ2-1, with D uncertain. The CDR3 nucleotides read TGTGCCAGCAGTTTATTGGGTAGCACCCATGAGCAGTTCTTC. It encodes CASSLLGSTHEQFF.